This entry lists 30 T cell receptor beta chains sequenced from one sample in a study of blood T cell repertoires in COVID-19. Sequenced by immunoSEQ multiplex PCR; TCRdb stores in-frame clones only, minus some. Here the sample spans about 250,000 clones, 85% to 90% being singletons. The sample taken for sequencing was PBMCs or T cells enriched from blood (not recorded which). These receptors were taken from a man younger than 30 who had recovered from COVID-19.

CDR3 protein: CASSLGGGETQYF. The CDR3 DNA sequence: TGTGCCAGCAGCTTAGGGGGTGGAGAGACCCAGTACTTC. The rearrangement joins TRBV5-6 to TRBJ2-5; weak D call: TRBD1 (6 bases). CDR1 and CDR2 (germline): SGHDT, YYEEEE. The CDR3 has 13 amino acids. V was pared by 2 bases and J by 4 bases, with 9 bases between.

Here the CDR3 reads CASSDSWGGTDTQYF. The CDR3 bases are TGTGCCAGCTCCGACTCGTGGGGCGGAACAGATACGCAGTATTTT. This chain connects TRBV6-5 to TRBJ2-3, with a tentative D call TRBD1 (5 bases). The V end was cut by 8 bases, the J end by 3 bases, with 18 bases between. This CDR3 has 15 residues. Germline loops: CDR1 MNHEY, CDR2 SVGAGI.

The CDR3 sequence is CASSPGGLAVYEQYF. The CDR3 DNA is TGTGCCAGCAGCCCCGGGGGCCTAGCGGTCTACGAGCAGTACTTC. This chain connects TRBV5-4 to TRBJ2-7; tentatively, D is TRBD2 (7 bases). The CDR3 spans 15 residues. CDR1 is SGHNT, CDR2 YYREEE, per germline (reference sequence). Trimming removed 4 bases at V and 3 bases at J, with 17 bases between. Full variable domain (outside the CDR3, taken from reference TRBV5-4 and TRBJ2-7): ETGVTQSPTHLIKTRGQQVTLRCSSQSGHNTVSWYQQALGQGPQFIFQYYREEENGRGNFPPRFSGLQFPNYSSELNVNALELDDSALYLCASSPGGLAVYEQYFGPGTRLTVT.

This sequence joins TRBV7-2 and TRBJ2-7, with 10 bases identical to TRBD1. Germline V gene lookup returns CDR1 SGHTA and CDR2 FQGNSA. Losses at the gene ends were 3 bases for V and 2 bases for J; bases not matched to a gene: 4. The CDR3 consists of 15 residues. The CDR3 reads CASSFGTGETYEQYF. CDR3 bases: TGTGCCAGCAGCTTCGGGACAGGGGAAACCTACGAGCAGTACTTC.

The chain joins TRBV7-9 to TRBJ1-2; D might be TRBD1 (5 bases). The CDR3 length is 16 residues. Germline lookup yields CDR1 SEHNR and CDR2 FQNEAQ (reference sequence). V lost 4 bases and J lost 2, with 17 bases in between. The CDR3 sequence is CASSSPGSLLNYGYTF. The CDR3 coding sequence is TGTGCCAGCAGCTCCCCAGGGTCCTTATTAAACTATGGCTACACCTTC.

The CDR3 DNA reads TGTGCCAGCAGTGCCCGCGGGGATTGGACTAGCGGGAGCTATGAGCAGTTCTTC. Translated, it gives CASSARGDWTSGSYEQFF. The genes are TRBV6-1 and TRBJ2-1; 13 bases are a match to TRBD2. Per germline, CDR1 MNHNS and CDR2 SASEGT. Trimming removed 4 bases from V and 8 bases from J; junction bases left unmatched: 14. This CDR3 region has 18 residues.

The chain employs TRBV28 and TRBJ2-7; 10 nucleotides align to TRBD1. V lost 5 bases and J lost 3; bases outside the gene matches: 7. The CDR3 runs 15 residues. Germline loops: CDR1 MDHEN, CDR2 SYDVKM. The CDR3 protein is CASSPPGTGDYEQYF. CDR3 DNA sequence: TGTGCCAGCAGTCCCCCGGGGACAGGGGACTACGAGCAGTACTTC.

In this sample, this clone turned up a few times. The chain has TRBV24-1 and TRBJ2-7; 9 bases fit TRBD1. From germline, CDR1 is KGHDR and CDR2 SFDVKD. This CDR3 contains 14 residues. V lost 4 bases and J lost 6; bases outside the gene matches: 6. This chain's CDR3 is CATSDPGQGGEQYF. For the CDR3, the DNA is TGTGCCACCAGTGACCCGGGACAGGGCGGCGAGCAGTACTTC.

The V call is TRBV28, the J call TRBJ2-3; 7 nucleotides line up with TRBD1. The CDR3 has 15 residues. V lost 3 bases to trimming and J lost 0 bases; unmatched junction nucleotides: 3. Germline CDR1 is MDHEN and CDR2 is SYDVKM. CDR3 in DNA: TGTGCCAGCAGTTTCGGACAGGATAGCACAGATACGCAGTATTTT. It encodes CASSFGQDSTDTQYF.

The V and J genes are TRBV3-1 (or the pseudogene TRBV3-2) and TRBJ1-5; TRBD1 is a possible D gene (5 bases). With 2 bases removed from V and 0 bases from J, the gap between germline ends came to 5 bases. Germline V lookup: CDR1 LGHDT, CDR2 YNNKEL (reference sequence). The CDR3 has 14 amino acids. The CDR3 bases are TGTGCCAGCAGCCAAAGGGGTAGCAATCAGCCCCAGCATTTT. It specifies CASSQRGSNQPQHF.

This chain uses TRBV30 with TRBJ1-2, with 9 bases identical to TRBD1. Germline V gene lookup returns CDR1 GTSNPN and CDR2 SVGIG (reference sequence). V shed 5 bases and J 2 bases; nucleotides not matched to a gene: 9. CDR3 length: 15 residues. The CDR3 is CAWSTGGAGNYGYTF. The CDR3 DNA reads TGTGCCTGGTCCACAGGGGGCGCGGGAAACTATGGCTACACCTTC.

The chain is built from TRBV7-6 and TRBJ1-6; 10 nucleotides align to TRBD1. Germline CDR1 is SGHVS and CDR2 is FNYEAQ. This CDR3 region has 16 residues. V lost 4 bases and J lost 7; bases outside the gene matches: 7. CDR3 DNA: TGTGCCAGCAGCTCACAGACAGGGGGCTCCAATTCACCCCTCCACTTT. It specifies CASSSQTGGSNSPLHF.

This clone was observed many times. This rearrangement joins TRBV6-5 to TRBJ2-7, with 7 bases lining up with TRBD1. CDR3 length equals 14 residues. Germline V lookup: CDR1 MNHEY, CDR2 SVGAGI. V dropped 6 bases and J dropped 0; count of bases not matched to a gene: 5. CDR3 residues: CASSPGQISYEQYF. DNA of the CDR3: TGTGCCAGCAGCCCGGGACAGATCTCCTACGAGCAGTACTTC.

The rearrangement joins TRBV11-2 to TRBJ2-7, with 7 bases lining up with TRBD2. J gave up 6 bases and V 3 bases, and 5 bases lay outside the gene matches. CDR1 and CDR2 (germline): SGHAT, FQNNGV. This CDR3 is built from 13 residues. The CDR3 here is CASSLSLAAEQYF. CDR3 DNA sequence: TGTGCCAGCAGCTTGAGTCTAGCGGCCGAGCAGTACTTC. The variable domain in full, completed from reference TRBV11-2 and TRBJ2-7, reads EAGVAQSPRYKIIEKRQSVAFWCNPISGHATLYWYQQILGQGPKLLIQFQNNGVVDDSQLPKDRFSAERLKGVDSTLKIQPAKLEDSAVYLCASSLSLAAEQYFGPGTRLTVT.

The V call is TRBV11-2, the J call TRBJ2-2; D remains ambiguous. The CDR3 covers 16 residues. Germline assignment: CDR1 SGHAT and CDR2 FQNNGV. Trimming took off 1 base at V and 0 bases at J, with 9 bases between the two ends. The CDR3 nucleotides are TGTGCCAGCAGCTTAGTGGTCGGGTCGAACACCGGGGAGCTGTTTTTT. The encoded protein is CASSLVVGSNTGELFF.

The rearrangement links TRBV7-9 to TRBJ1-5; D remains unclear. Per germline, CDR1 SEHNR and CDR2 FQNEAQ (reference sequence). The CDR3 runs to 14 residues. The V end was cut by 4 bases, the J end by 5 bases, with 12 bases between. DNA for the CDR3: TGTGCCAGCAGCTCCTCGGGATACGATCAGCCCCAGCATTTT. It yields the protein CASSSSGYDQPQHF.

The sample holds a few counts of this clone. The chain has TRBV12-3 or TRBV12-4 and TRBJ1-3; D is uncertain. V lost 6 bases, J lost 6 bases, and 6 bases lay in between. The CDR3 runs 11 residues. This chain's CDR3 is CASSTLNTIYF. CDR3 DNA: TGTGCCAGCAGCACTTTAAACACCATATATTTT.

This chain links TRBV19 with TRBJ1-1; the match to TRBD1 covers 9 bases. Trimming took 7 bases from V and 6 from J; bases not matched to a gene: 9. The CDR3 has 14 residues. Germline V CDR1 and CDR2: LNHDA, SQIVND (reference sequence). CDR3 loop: CASKDGQGMAEAFF. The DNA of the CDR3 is TGTGCCAGTAAAGACGGACAGGGGATGGCTGAAGCTTTCTTT.

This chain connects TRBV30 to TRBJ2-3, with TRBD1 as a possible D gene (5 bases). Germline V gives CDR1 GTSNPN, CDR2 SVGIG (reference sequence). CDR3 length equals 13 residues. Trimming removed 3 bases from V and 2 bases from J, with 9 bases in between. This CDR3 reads CAWRLGHTDTQYF. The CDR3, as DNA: TGTGCCTGGAGGCTAGGACACACAGATACGCAGTATTTT.

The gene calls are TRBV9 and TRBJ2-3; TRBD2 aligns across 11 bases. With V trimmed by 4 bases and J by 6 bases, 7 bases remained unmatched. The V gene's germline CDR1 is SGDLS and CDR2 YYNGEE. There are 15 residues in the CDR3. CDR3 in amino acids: CASSTIAGGGDTQYF. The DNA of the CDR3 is TGTGCCAGCAGCACAATAGCGGGAGGGGGTGATACGCAGTATTTT.

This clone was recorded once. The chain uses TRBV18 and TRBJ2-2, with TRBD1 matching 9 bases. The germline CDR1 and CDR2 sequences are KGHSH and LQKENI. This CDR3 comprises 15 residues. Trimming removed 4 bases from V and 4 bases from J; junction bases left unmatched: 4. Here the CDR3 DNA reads TGTGCCAGCTCACAACAGGGGGCGCCCACCGGGGAGCTGTTTTTT. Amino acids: CASSQQGAPTGELFF.

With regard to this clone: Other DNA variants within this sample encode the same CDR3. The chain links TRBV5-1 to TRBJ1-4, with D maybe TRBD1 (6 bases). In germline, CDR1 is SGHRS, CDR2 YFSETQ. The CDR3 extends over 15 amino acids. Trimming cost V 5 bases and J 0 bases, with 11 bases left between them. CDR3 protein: CASSPGGPTNEKLFF. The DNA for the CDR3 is TGCGCCAGCAGTCCGGGGGGGCCAACTAATGAAAAACTGTTTTTT.

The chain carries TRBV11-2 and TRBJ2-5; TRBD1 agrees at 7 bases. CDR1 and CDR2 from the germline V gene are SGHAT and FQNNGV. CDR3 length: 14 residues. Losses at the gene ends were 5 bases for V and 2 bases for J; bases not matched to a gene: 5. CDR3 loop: CASSQGQLQETQYF. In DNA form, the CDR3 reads TGTGCCAGCAGCCAGGGACAGCTTCAAGAGACCCAGTACTTC.

The CDR3 DNA sequence: TGTGCCATTTCCAGGGGCGGTAATTCACCCCTCCACTTT. Protein product: CAISRGGNSPLHF. The chain is built from TRBV30 and TRBJ1-6; a possible D gene is TRBD1 (6 bases). Between the trimmed V and J ends, which lost 8 bases and 6 bases, there was a span of 14 bases. Germline V gene sequence: CDR1 GTSNPN, CDR2 SVGIG (reference sequence). The CDR3 has 13 amino acids.

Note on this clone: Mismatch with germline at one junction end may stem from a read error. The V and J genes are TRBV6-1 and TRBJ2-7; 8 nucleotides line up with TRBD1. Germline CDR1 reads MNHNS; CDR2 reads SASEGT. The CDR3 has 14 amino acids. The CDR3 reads CASREGTGFDEQYF. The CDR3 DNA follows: TGTGCCAGCAGGGAAGGGACAGGCTTCGACGAGCAGTACTTC.

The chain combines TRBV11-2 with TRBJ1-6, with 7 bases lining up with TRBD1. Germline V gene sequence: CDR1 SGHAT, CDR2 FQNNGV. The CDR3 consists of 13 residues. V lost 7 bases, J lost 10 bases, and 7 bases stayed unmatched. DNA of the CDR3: TGTGCCAGCACACGACAGGGTAACTCACCCCTCCACTTT. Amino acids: CASTRQGNSPLHF.

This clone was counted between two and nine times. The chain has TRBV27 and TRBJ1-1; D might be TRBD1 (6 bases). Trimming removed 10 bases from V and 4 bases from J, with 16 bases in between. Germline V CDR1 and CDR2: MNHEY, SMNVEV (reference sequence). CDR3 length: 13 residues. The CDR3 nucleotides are TGTGCCACTAACAGGGTTTGGGGCACTGAAGCTTTCTTT. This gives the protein CATNRVWGTEAFF.

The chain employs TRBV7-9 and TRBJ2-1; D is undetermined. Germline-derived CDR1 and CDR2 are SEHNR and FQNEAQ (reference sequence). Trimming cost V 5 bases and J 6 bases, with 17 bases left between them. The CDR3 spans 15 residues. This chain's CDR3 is CASSPPGITTNEQFF. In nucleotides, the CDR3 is TGTGCCAGCAGCCCCCCTGGAATTACTACCAATGAGCAGTTCTTC.

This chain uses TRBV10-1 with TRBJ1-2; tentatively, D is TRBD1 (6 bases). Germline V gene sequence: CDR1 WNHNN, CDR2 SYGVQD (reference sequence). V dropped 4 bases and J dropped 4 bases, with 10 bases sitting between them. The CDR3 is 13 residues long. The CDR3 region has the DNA TGCGCCAGCAGTGTCGGGACAAGCTATGGCTACACCTTC. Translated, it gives CASSVGTSYGYTF.

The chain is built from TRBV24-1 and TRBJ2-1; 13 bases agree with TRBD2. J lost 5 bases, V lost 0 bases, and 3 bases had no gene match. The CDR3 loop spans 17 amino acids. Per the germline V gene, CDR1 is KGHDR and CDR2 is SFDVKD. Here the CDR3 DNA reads TGTGCCACCAGTGATTTGGGACTAGCGGGAGTTGACAATGAGCAGTTCTTC. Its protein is CATSDLGLAGVDNEQFF.